These T cell receptor beta chains were read from a single sample in a study of CD8 T cells in Susac syndrome. TCRdb re-called the immunoSEQ multiplex PCR reads through MiXCR, storing one row per CDR3 protein. The sample includes approximately 110,000 distinct CDR3 sequences, 95% to 98% seen only once; the top ten take 0.09% to 0.1%. Sequencing was done on a sample of CD4+ T cells from PBMCs. Source of these receptors: a human donor in good health. The CDR3 runs from the conserved cysteine through the conserved F or W. D genes are given only for firm matches. Size values are once, few and many counts, or a class for expanded clones, and some rows have none.

size: -
J: TRBJ1-2
length: 14
V: TRBV20-1
D: TRBD1
CDR3: CSATRTGLGYGYTF

size: -
J: TRBJ2-3
length: 15
V: TRBV7-9
D: TRBD1
CDR3: CASSQGQGRYYTQYF

size: once
J: TRBJ1-5
length: 14
V: TRBV7-2
D: -
CDR3: CASSSGPGWKPQHF

size: -
J: TRBJ2-3
length: 15
V: TRBV28
D: TRBD2
CDR3: CASSLASGRGDTQYF

size: -
J: TRBJ1-2
length: 15
V: TRBV7-2
D: TRBD1
CDR3: CASSPFAGGGYGYTF

size: -
J: TRBJ2-5
length: 17
V: TRBV3-1
D: TRBD2
CDR3: CASRLRYSGGAEETQYF

size: -
J: TRBJ2-3
length: 14
V: TRBV2
D: TRBD1
CDR3: CASSWDRASDTQYF

size: -
J: TRBJ2-5
length: 13
V: TRBV27
D: -
CDR3: CASKMGNQETQYF

size: -
J: TRBJ2-7
length: 15
V: TRBV7-2
D: TRBD2
CDR3: CASSLQRGGDYEQYF

size: -
J: TRBJ2-7
length: 12
V: TRBV28
D: -
CDR3: CASSLSTYEQYF

size: -
J: TRBJ1-2
length: 12
V: TRBV7-9
D: -
CDR3: CASSPLGGGYTF

size: -
J: TRBJ2-6
length: 18
V: TRBV15
D: -
CDR3: CATSRDRTGSSGANVLTF

size: -
J: TRBJ2-4
length: 14
V: TRBV4-1
D: -
CDR3: CASSQNAAKNIQYF

size: -
J: TRBJ2-5
length: 15
V: TRBV6-2/TRBV6-3
D: -
CDR3: CASRTAGARPETQYF

size: once
J: TRBJ2-4
length: 17
V: TRBV19
D: TRBD1
CDR3: CASRGPGQSLAKNIQYF

size: -
J: TRBJ2-1
length: 19
V: TRBV2
D: TRBD2
CDR3: CASTPLWGVTSGAYNEQFF

size: -
J: TRBJ2-1
length: 12
V: TRBV20-1
D: -
CDR3: CSARDRHNEQFF

size: -
J: TRBJ1-5
length: 16
V: TRBV20-1
D: -
CDR3: CSAREGRGMGGQPQHF

size: -
J: TRBJ2-7
length: 17
V: TRBV6-2/TRBV6-3
D: -
CDR3: CASSYSIPGPSSYEQYF

size: -
J: TRBJ2-7
length: 14
V: TRBV30
D: TRBD2
CDR3: CAWSGERGAYEQYF

size: once
J: TRBJ1-5
length: 13
V: TRBV10-3
D: -
CDR3: CAISESGNQPQHF

size: once
J: TRBJ2-3
length: 14
V: TRBV29-1
D: -
CDR3: CSVYSVKRPDTQYF

size: -
J: TRBJ1-1
length: 13
V: TRBV5-1
D: -
CDR3: CASSNRVGTEAFF

size: -
J: TRBJ2-6
length: 16
V: TRBV15
D: -
CDR3: CATSRDKSSGANVLTF

size: -
J: TRBJ1-1
length: 14
V: TRBV19
D: -
CDR3: CASSMRQTNTEAFF

size: -
J: TRBJ1-6
length: 14
V: TRBV10-3
D: TRBD1
CDR3: CAISESQGAAPLHF

size: -
J: TRBJ2-5
length: 13
V: TRBV12-3/TRBV12-4
D: TRBD1
CDR3: CASSKGGPETQYF

size: once
J: TRBJ1-5
length: 15
V: TRBV3-1
D: -
CDR3: CASSPGRGRVQPQHF

size: -
J: TRBJ1-5
length: 16
V: TRBV23-1
D: -
CDR3: CAIRPNRGKGNQPQHF

size: -
J: TRBJ2-2
length: 13
V: TRBV3-1
D: -
CDR3: CASSLQAPGELFF

size: -
J: TRBJ2-1
length: 12
V: TRBV29-1
D: TRBD2
CDR3: CSVGLAGGEQFF

size: once
J: TRBJ1-1
length: 11
V: TRBV7-9
D: -
CDR3: CASSLITEAFF

size: -
J: TRBJ2-6
length: 14
V: TRBV6-6
D: -
CDR3: CASSGLSGANVLTF

size: -
J: TRBJ2-2
length: 12
V: TRBV12-3/TRBV12-4
D: -
CDR3: CASRNHQGELFF

size: -
J: TRBJ2-4
length: 13
V: TRBV3-1
D: -
CDR3: CASSQFVENIQYF

size: -
J: TRBJ1-2
length: 12
V: TRBV5-8
D: -
CDR3: CASSFRGNGYTF

size: -
J: TRBJ2-5
length: 11
V: TRBV2
D: -
CDR3: CASSEQETQYF

size: -
J: TRBJ2-2
length: 16
V: TRBV12-3/TRBV12-4
D: TRBD1
CDR3: CASSPSGTGVSGELFF

size: few
J: TRBJ2-5
length: 12
V: TRBV11-1
D: -
CDR3: CASSPGAETQYF

size: -
J: TRBJ1-2
length: 11
V: TRBV2
D: -
CDR3: CASSEGGGYTF

size: -
J: TRBJ1-6
length: 13
V: TRBV6-6
D: -
CDR3: CASSPGYNSPLHF

size: -
J: TRBJ2-3
length: 14
V: TRBV4-3
D: -
CDR3: CASSQGPTTDTQYF

size: -
J: TRBJ2-3
length: 15
V: TRBV6-5
D: -
CDR3: CASSPWGSQDNTQYF

size: -
J: TRBJ2-5
length: 11
V: TRBV7-9
D: -
CDR3: CASSVGQGTNF

size: -
J: TRBJ1-1
length: 14
V: TRBV3-1
D: -
CDR3: CASSQVSADTEAFF

size: -
J: TRBJ1-1
length: 15
V: TRBV2
D: -
CDR3: CASRVEDSGNTEAFF